The present T cell receptor (beta chain) was sequenced within a study of T cell responses to AZD1222 COVID-19 vaccine. Whole-study results and caveats: Clonal diversity may have been underestimated, and the donors were mostly white British, with more females than males. Epitopes outside B.1.351 and B.1.1.7 mutated regions reportedly drew nearly half of spike TCRs.

Notes on this clone: Its specificity is not known.

Clones were read by immunoSEQ multiplex PCR, and TCRdb kept only the in-frame ones, dropping some. This repertoire shows fewer than 120,000 clones, 70% to 90% found once; its top ten account for around 16%. Material: peripheral blood, obtained 28 days after the second AZD1222 dose. The receptor's source is an adult who received the AZD1222 COVID-19 vaccine.

The CDR3 coding sequence is TGTGCCAGCAGCCTACGACTCCCTGGGGTGGATCGGGACACTGAAGCTTTCTTT. Protein sequence: CASSLRLPGVDRDTEAFF. This sequence joins TRBV27 and TRBJ1-1; the D is unclear. This CDR3 has 18 amino acids. Germline V CDR1 and CDR2: MNHEY, SMNVEV (reference sequence). With 6 bases removed from V and 3 bases from J, the gap between germline ends came to 26 bases.